What follows describes a single T cell receptor (beta chain). The data were taken from a study of blood T cell repertoires in COVID-19. Germline values: CDR1 KGHDR, CDR2 SFDVKD. The V end was cut by 7 bases, the J end by 1 base, with 9 bases between. The CDR3 contains 13 residues. Clones were sequenced by immunoSEQ multiplex PCR, and TCRdb holds only the in-frame ones, with some missing. The data contain some 450,000 clones, about 87% of them singletons. Sequenced: peripheral blood. The chain couples TRBV24-1 to TRBJ1-1; a possible D gene is TRBD1 (6 bases). This receptor was taken from a woman between 45 and 65 years old with COVID-19, enrolled during active disease. The CDR3 nucleotides are TGTGCCACCAGCGGACAGCCGAACACTGAAGCTTTCTTT. Translation gives CATSGQPNTEAFF.